The 14 T cell receptor beta chains below come from one sample, sequenced in a study of T cells in Graves' hyperthyroidism and ophthalmopathy. Amplification of TCR beta CDR3 regions was performed using RNA transcripts as template. The TCR CDR3 was amplified in a first-round RT-PCR using the HTBI primer set. TCRdb reanalysed the multiplex PCR reads using MiXCR and keeps one entry per CDR3 protein. This table has about 400,000 distinct CDR3 sequences, under 15% appearing once. The sequenced sample consisted of blood. These TCRs come from a woman aged 25 to 39 with Graves' hyperthyroidism.

This clonotype showed up just a few times. This chain joins TRBV19 and TRBJ2-7; D may be TRBD1 (5 bases). Deletions cut 4 bases from V and 2 bases from J, with 12 bases between. Germline values: CDR1 LNHDA, CDR2 SQIVND (reference sequence). The CDR3 extends over 14 amino acids. As DNA, the CDR3 is TGTGCCAGTAGTAGATCACAGGTCACCTACGAGCAGTACTTC. Encoded protein: CASSRSQVTYEQYF. The entire variable domain, with the rest obtained from reference TRBV19 and TRBJ2-7, is as follows: DGGITQSPKYLFRKEGQNVTLSCEQNLNHDAMYWYRQDPGQGLRLIYYSQIVNDFQKGDIAEGYSVSREKKESFPLTVTSAQKNPTAFYLCASSRSQVTYEQYFGPGTRLTVT.

The chain joins TRBV5-4 to TRBJ2-3; 11 nucleotides agree with TRBD2. This CDR3 region has 14 residues. The germline V gene has CDR1 SGHNT and CDR2 YYREEE (reference sequence). Trimming at V came to 3 bases and at J to 6 bases, leaving 3 bases not matched to a gene. DNA of the CDR3: TGTGCCAGCAGCTCGGTAGCGGGGGGGGATACGCAGTATTTT. Translation gives CASSSVAGGDTQYF.

The V and J genes are TRBV2 and TRBJ2-5, with D possibly being TRBD2 (5 bases). CDR3 size: 16 residues. The germline V gene encodes CDR1 SNHLY and CDR2 FYNNEI. The ends were cut back, 8 bases at V and 0 bases at J, with 19 bases in the middle. In nucleotides, the CDR3 is TGTGCCAGCCAAGGAAGCGGCCCTACGTACCAAGAGACCCAGTACTTC. As protein: CASQGSGPTYQETQYF.

This clonotype was recorded many times. This sequence joins TRBV10-2 and TRBJ2-4, with TRBD1 matching 8 bases. The J segment lost 7 bases and the V segment lost 6 bases, leaving 8 bases of the junction unmatched. The CDR3 totals 14 residues. The V gene's germline CDR1 is WSHSY and CDR2 SAAADI. The CDR3 nucleotides are TGCGCCAGCAGCCTGGACAGGGTATCTAACATTCAGTACTTC. Its translation is CASSLDRVSNIQYF.

With respect to this clonotype: This may stem from a read error, because a much larger clone lies one nucleotide away. This chain links TRBV30 with TRBJ1-1, with D unresolved. The CDR3 runs 13 residues. Looked up from germline, CDR1 is GTSNPN and CDR2 is SVGIG (reference sequence). Trimming shortened V by 5 bases and J by 10 bases, and 20 bases separated the two germline ends. CDR3 loop: CAWDLGTEDAAFF. CDR3 bases: TGTGCCTGGGACCTTGGAACAGAGGATGCAGCTTTCTTT.

This chain uses TRBV12-3 or TRBV12-4 with TRBJ1-6; D possibly corresponds to TRBD1 (5 bases). CDR3 length: 15 residues. Trimming shortened V by 4 bases and J by 7 bases, and 14 bases separated the two germline ends. CDR3 residues: CASSSHGTANSPLHF. In DNA form, the CDR3 reads TGTGCCAGCAGTTCCCACGGGACTGCGAATTCACCCCTCCACTTT.

The chain carries TRBV7-8 and TRBJ2-7; TRBD2 agrees at 9 bases. V gave up 5 bases and J gave up 3 bases; unmatched junction bases: 11. This CDR3 spans 16 amino acids. Germline CDR1 reads SGHVS; CDR2 reads FQNEAQ. Written as DNA, the CDR3 is TGTGCCAGCAGCCCACGTAGCGGGAGCGGGGTCTACGAGCAGTACTTC. The encoded protein is CASSPRSGSGVYEQYF.

With respect to this clonotype: The germline gene is not matched at one end of the junction; a read error may be the cause. The chain couples TRBV7-2 to TRBJ2-4, with TRBD2 matching over 11 bases. Per germline, CDR1 SGHTA and CDR2 FQGNSA. The CDR3 spans 16 residues. Here the CDR3 reads CASSIAGGHLRDIQYF. In DNA form, the CDR3 reads TGTGCCAGCAGCATAGCGGGAGGGCACCTGCGGGACATTCAGTACTTC.

This clonotype appeared a few times. One junction end disagrees with the germline gene, perhaps due to a read error. The chain combines TRBV28 with TRBJ2-6, with a possible D match to TRBD2 (6 bases). Germline-derived CDR1 and CDR2 are MDHEN and SYDVKM. The CDR3 is 16 residues long. The CDR3 DNA reads as TGTGTCAGCAGTCATTCCCGGGCGGGAGGGGCCAACGTCCTGACTTTC. Translating it yields CVSSHSRAGGANVLTF.

This chain joins TRBV20-1 and TRBJ1-2; TRBD1 agrees at 8 bases. Trimming at V came to 3 bases and at J to 6 bases, leaving 9 bases not matched to a gene. In germline, CDR1 is DFQATT, CDR2 SNEGSKA (reference sequence). The CDR3 has 14 amino acids. CDR3 nucleotides: TGCAGTGCTAGCTCGGACAGGGAACTTAATGGCTACACCTTC. It translates to CSASSDRELNGYTF.

In this sample, this clonotype turned up many times. The CDR3 nucleotides read TGTGCCAGCTGGGGACAGCCCTCTGGGGCCAACGTCCTGACTTTC. Residues: CASWGQPSGANVLTF. This rearrangement joins TRBV27 to TRBJ2-6; the match to TRBD1 covers 7 bases. Germline CDR1 and CDR2: MNHEY and SMNVEV (reference sequence). Trimming at V came to 8 bases and at J to 0 bases, leaving 4 bases not matched to a gene. The CDR3 runs to 15 residues.

A few counts support this clonotype. The CDR3 DNA is TGTGCCAGTAGTGTGTTAGCGGGAGGCAGAAATGAGCAGTTCTTC. Translation: CASSVLAGGRNEQFF. V usage is TRBV19 and J usage is TRBJ2-1; 10 positions match TRBD2. Trimming cost V 5 bases and J 7 bases; bases outside gene matches: 8. Germline assignment: CDR1 LNHDA and CDR2 SQIVND (reference sequence). CDR3 length: 15 residues.

This clonotype occurred a few times. The chain links TRBV6-1 to TRBJ2-7; D is perhaps TRBD2 (5 bases). The germline CDR1 and CDR2 sequences are MNHNS and SASEGT. The CDR3 is made up of 16 amino acids. V was pared by 2 bases and J by 7 bases, with 21 bases between. The CDR3 DNA follows: TGTGCCAGCAGTGAACGTCTGAGGGAGCGACTACGGGAGCAGTACTTC. It yields the protein CASSERLRERLREQYF.

V and J are TRBV4-1 and TRBJ2-2; TRBD1 aligns across 9 bases. Germline V CDR1 and CDR2: MGHRA, YSYEKL. The CDR3 spans 16 residues. V was pared by 4 bases and J by 1 base, with 4 bases of the junction left unmatched. The CDR3 DNA sequence: TGCGCCAGCAGCCCCGGACAGGGGAGGAACACCGGGGAGCTGTTTTTT. Protein sequence: CASSPGQGRNTGELFF.